The next 15 T cell receptor beta chains were all read from a single sample in a study of blood T cell repertoires in COVID-19 (dated by TCRdb to between 2020 and 2021). Library preparation was by the immunoSEQ multiplex PCR assay. TCRdb obtained this table from immuneACCESS and retained in-frame rearrangements with V and J assigned. These tables miss some clones; where compared with another copy, unresolved V genes account for less than half of the shortfall, and the remainder is unexplained. The sample contains roughly 160,000 clones, 87% of them found a single time. Together, the top ten hold 7% to 8% of the sample. Source material: PBMCs or T cells enriched from blood (not recorded which). These receptors were taken from a woman between 45 and 65 years old who had recovered from COVID-19.

The CDR3 spells CASRDRVAEKLFF. CDR3 coding DNA: TGTGCCAGCAGGGACAGGGTGGCTGAAAAACTGTTTTTT. The chain recombines TRBV25-1 with TRBJ1-4; 8 bases agree with TRBD1. Germline V gene lookup returns CDR1 MGHDK and CDR2 SYGVNS. The J segment lost 7 bases and the V segment lost 6 bases, leaving 4 bases of the junction unmatched. The CDR3 has 13 amino acids.

The CDR3 is CASSPTSVGTNEKLFF. CDR3 nucleotide sequence: TGTGCCAGCTCACCCACGAGTGTTGGAACTAATGAAAAACTGTTTTTT. The genes are TRBV18 and TRBJ1-4, with D uncertain. CDR1 KGHSH and CDR2 LQKENI come from the germline V gene. This CDR3 comprises 16 residues. Trimming removed 3 bases from V and 1 base from J, with 12 bases in between.

This chain joins TRBV5-6 and TRBJ2-1, with 10 bases fitting TRBD2. This CDR3 has 18 amino acids. With V trimmed by 1 base and J by 4 bases, 11 bases remained unmatched. In germline, CDR1 is SGHDT, CDR2 YYEEEE. This chain's CDR3 is CASSLTESTSGYYNEQFF. DNA for the CDR3: TGTGCCAGCAGCTTGACCGAATCGACTAGCGGGTATTACAATGAGCAGTTCTTC.

V is TRBV29-1 and J is TRBJ2-1, with D possibly being TRBD1 (6 bases). Germline V gene lookup returns CDR1 SQVTM and CDR2 ANQGSEA. This CDR3 region has 14 residues. Trimming took off 7 bases at V and 0 bases at J, with 13 bases between the two ends. CDR3 DNA: TGCAGCGGGAGGTGGGGGCCCTCCTACAATGAGCAGTTCTTC. Its protein is CSGRWGPSYNEQFF.

V gene TRBV29-1 combines with J gene TRBJ2-3; 12 positions match TRBD2. The V gene end was trimmed by 4 bases and the J gene end by 2 bases; junction bases not matched to a gene: 1. The CDR3 consists of 14 residues. The germline V gene encodes CDR1 SQVTM and CDR2 ANQGSEA. CDR3: CSVGTSGNTDTQYF. The CDR3 DNA is TGCAGCGTTGGGACTAGCGGGAACACAGATACGCAGTATTTT.

The rearrangement links TRBV5-4 to TRBJ1-1; D not resolved. The CDR3 runs to 14 residues. The ends were cut back, 0 bases at V and 1 base at J, with 7 bases in the middle. Germline loops: CDR1 SGHNT, CDR2 YYREEE (reference sequence). The CDR3 bases are TGTGCCAGCAGCTTGGTGGCACCGAACACTGAAGCTTTCTTT. Protein sequence: CASSLVAPNTEAFF.

The chain uses TRBV19 and TRBJ1-5, with D perhaps TRBD1 (5 bases). The CDR3 runs 15 residues. Trimming cost V 5 bases and J 0 bases, with 11 bases left between them. Germline V lookup: CDR1 LNHDA, CDR2 SQIVND (reference sequence). The CDR3 region is CASSLQVHSNQPQHF. The CDR3 DNA is TGTGCCAGTAGTTTACAGGTTCATAGCAATCAGCCCCAGCATTTT.

The V and J genes are TRBV7-6 and TRBJ2-3, with D possibly TRBD1 on 5 matching bases. The CDR3 covers 14 residues. Germline CDR1 and CDR2: SGHVS and FNYEAQ. V lost 5 bases and J lost 3, with 12 bases in between. The CDR3 DNA is TGTGCCAGCAGCCGAGACAGAACAACAGATACGCAGTATTTT. It translates to CASSRDRTTDTQYF.

This clone came up a few times. The CDR3 region is CASSLMTSVPYEQYF. DNA of the CDR3: TGTGCCAGCAGCTTAATGACTAGCGTTCCCTACGAGCAGTACTTC. V usage is TRBV7-2 and J usage is TRBJ2-7, with 8 bases fitting TRBD2. The CDR3 covers 15 residues. The germline gives CDR1 SGHTA, CDR2 FQGNSA. V shed 2 bases and J 2 bases; nucleotides not matched to a gene: 5.

V and J are TRBV18 and TRBJ2-1; 10 positions agree with TRBD1. The CDR3 length is 12 residues. The germline gives CDR1 KGHSH, CDR2 LQKENI. V gave up 3 bases and J gave up 15 bases; unmatched junction bases: 5. This chain's CDR3 is CASSPQGQGMFF. The CDR3, as DNA: TGTGCCAGCTCACCGCAGGGACAGGGGATGTTCTTC.

A word on this clone: Other DNA sequences in this specimen translate into the identical CDR3. The V and J genes are TRBV7-2 and TRBJ2-4; possibly TRBD2 for D (6 bases). Trimming shortened V by 1 base and J by 0 bases, and 13 bases separated the two germline ends. This CDR3 comprises 17 residues. Germline CDR1 reads SGHTA; CDR2 reads FQGNSA. The CDR3 DNA follows: TGTGCCAGCAGCTTAGTCAGTGGCGGGGTAGCCAAAAACATTCAGTACTTC. Translating gives CASSLVSGGVAKNIQYF.

The V gene is TRBV24-1, the J gene TRBJ2-3; 7 bases line up with TRBD2. The ends lost 1 base at V and 9 bases at J; junction bases unmatched: 3. The CDR3 loop spans 13 amino acids. CDR1 KGHDR and CDR2 SFDVKD come from the germline V gene. The CDR3 sequence is CATSDFGGDTQYF. Written as DNA, the CDR3 is TGTGCCACCAGTGATTTTGGGGGGGACACGCAGTATTTT.

The chain uses TRBV3-1 (or the pseudogene TRBV3-2) and TRBJ1-6; D possibly corresponds to TRBD1 (6 bases). The CDR3 totals 18 residues. Trimming stripped 1 base from V and 0 bases from J, with 13 bases between. Germline lookup yields CDR1 LGHDT and CDR2 YNNKEL (reference sequence). The CDR3 loop is CASSQVATGSSYNSPLHF. CDR3 coding DNA: TGTGCCAGCAGCCAAGTCGCGACAGGAAGCTCCTATAATTCACCCCTCCACTTT.

The genes are TRBV6-5 and TRBJ2-7; tentatively, D is TRBD2 (6 bases). The CDR3 is 13 amino acids. The germline V and J ends were trimmed by 6 bases and 6 bases, with 15 bases remaining between them. Germline CDR1 reads MNHEY; CDR2 reads SVGAGI. Here the CDR3 DNA reads TGTGCCAGCAGACGCGGACGGGAGAGCGAGCAGTACTTC. It yields the protein CASRRGRESEQYF.

This clone was counted a single time. This chain uses TRBV2 with TRBJ2-2; 8 bases agree with TRBD2. With 2 bases clipped from V and 3 bases from J, the junction kept 8 bases outside the gene matches. Germline CDR1 and CDR2: SNHLY and FYNNEI. The CDR3 sequence is 17 residues long. The CDR3: CASSETGGLPYTGELFF. The CDR3 nucleotides are TGTGCCAGCAGTGAAACGGGGGGGCTCCCTTACACCGGGGAGCTGTTTTTT.